The source of this TCR beta chain is a study of T cell responses to AZD1222 COVID-19 vaccine. Clones were read by immunoSEQ multiplex PCR, and TCRdb kept only the in-frame ones, dropping some. Of roughly 97,000 clones in the sample, 93% are singletons; the top ten hold approximately 4.7%. V lost 3 bases, J lost 3 bases, and 10 bases stayed unmatched. Per the germline V gene, CDR1 is SGHRS and CDR2 is YFSETQ. The CDR3 is 17 amino acids. The TCR originated in an adult in good health. Sequences were derived from peripheral blood, sampled on day 0 of AZD1222 vaccination. The chain carries TRBV5-1 and TRBJ2-1; 9 bases line up with TRBD2. Here the CDR3 reads CASSSITASGIYNEQFF. The DNA of the CDR3 is TGCGCCAGCAGCTCCATTACGGCTAGCGGGATCTACAATGAGCAGTTCTTC.